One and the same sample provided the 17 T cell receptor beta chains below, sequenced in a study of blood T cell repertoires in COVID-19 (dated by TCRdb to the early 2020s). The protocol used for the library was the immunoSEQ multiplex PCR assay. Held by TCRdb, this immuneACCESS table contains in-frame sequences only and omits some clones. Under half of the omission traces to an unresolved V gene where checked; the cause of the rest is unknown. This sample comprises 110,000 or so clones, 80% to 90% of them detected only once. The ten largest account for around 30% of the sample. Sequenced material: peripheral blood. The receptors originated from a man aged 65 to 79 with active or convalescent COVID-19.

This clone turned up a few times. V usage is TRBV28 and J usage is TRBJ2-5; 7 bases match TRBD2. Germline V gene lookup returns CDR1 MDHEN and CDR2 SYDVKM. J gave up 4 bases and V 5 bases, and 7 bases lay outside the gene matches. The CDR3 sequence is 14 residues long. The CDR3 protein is CASSRTSALETQYF. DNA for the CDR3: TGTGCCAGCAGTAGAACTAGCGCGCTAGAGACCCAGTACTTC. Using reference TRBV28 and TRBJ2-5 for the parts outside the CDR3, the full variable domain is DVKVTQSSRYLVKRTGEKVFLECVQDMDHENMFWYRQDPGLGLRLIYFSYDVKMKEKGDIPEGYSVSREKKERFSLILESASTNQTSMYLCASSRTSALETQYFGPGTRLLVL.

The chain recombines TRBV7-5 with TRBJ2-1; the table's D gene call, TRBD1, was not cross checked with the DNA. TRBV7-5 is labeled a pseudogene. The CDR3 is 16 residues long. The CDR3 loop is CARSDAWRQGSNEQFF. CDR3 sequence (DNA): TGTGCCAGAAGCGACGCCTGGCGGCAGGGGAGTAATGAGCAGTTCTTC.

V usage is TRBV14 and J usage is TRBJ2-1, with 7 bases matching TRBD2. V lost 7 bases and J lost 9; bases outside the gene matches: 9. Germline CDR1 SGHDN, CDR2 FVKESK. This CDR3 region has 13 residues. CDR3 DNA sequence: TGTGCCAGCACCTCAGGACTAGTCGGTGAGCAGTTCTTC. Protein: CASTSGLVGEQFF.

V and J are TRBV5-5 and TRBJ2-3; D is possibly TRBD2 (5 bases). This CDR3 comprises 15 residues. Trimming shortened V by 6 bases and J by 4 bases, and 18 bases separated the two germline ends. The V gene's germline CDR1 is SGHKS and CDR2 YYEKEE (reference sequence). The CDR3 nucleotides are TGTGCCAGCATCCTCTGGGAGCTTAGCCCAGATACGCAGTATTTT. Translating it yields CASILWELSPDTQYF.

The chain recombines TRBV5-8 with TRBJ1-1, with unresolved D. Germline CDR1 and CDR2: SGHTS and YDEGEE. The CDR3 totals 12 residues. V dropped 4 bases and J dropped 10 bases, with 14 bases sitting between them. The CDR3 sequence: CASSPRTYLAFF. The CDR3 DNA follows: TGTGCCAGCAGCCCACGGACTTATCTAGCTTTCTTT. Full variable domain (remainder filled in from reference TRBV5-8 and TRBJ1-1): EAGVTQSPTHLIKTRGQQATLRCSPISGHTSVYWYQQALGLGLQFLLWYDEGEERNRGNFPPRFSGRQFPNYSSELNVNALELEDSALYLCASSPRTYLAFFGQGTRLTVV.

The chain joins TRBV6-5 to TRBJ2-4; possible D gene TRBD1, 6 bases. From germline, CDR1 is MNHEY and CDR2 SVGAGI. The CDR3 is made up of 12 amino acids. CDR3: CASGQSKNIQYF. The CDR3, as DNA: TGTGCGTCAGGACAGTCCAAAAACATTCAGTACTTC.

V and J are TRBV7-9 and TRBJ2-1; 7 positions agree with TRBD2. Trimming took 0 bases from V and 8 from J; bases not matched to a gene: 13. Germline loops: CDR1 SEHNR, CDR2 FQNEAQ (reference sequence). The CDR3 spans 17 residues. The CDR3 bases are TGTGCCAGCAGCTTAGCGCGTGGCGGGAGATCTGGTGATGAGCAGTTCTTC. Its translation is CASSLARGGRSGDEQFF.

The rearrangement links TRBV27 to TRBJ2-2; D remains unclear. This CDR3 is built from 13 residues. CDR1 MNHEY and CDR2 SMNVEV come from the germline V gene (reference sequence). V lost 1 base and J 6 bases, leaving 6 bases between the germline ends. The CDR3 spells CASSLYGAGELFF. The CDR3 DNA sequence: TGTGCCAGCAGTTTATACGGAGCCGGGGAGCTGTTTTTT.

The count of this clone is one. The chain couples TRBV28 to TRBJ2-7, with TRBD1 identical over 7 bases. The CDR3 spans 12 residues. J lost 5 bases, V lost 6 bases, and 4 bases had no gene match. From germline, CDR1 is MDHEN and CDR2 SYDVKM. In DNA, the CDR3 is TGTGCCAGCAGCTCCACAGGGGACGAGCAGTACTTC. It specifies CASSSTGDEQYF.

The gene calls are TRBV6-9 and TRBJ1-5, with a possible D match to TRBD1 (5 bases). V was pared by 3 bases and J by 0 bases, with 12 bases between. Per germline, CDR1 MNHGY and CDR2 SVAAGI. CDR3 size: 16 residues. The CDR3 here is CASSYPTEYSNQPQHF. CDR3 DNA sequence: TGTGCCAGCAGTTACCCGACAGAGTATAGCAATCAGCCCCAGCATTTT.

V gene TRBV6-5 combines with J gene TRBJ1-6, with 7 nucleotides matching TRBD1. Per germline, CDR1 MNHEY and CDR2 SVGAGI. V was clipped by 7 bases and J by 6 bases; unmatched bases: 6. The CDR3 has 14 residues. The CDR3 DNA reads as TGTGCCAGCACCGGGGACAGCTTTAATTCACCCCTCCACTTT. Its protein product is CASTGDSFNSPLHF.

In DNA, the CDR3 is TGTGCCACGTCCCAGCGGGAGAAAGAGACCCAGTACTTC. The encoded protein is CATSQREKETQYF. The V gene is TRBV7-9, the J gene TRBJ2-5; 8 bases align to TRBD2. The J segment lost 3 bases and the V segment lost 10 bases, leaving 7 bases of the junction unmatched. The CDR3 is made up of 13 amino acids. Germline V gene sequence: CDR1 SEHNR, CDR2 FQNEAQ (reference sequence).

CDR3 DNA sequence: TGTGCCAGCAGTTTCGGGGAGGAAAACACCATATATTTT. Encoded protein: CASSFGEENTIYF. V and J are TRBV12-3 or TRBV12-4 and TRBJ1-3; D is uncertain. This CDR3 comprises 13 residues. V was trimmed by 3 bases and J by 6 bases, leaving 9 bases between them.

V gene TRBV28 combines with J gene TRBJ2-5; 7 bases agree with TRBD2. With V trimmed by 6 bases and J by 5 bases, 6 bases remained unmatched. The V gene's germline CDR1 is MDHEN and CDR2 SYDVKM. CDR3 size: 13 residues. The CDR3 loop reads CASRKTSHETQYF. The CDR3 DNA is TGTGCCAGCAGAAAGACTAGCCACGAGACCCAGTACTTC.

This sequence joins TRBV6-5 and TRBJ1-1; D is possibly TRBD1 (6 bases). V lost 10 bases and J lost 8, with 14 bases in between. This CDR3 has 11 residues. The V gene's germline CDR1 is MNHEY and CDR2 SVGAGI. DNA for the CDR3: TGTGCCACCTGGGACACCTTAGAAGCTTTCTTT. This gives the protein CATWDTLEAFF.

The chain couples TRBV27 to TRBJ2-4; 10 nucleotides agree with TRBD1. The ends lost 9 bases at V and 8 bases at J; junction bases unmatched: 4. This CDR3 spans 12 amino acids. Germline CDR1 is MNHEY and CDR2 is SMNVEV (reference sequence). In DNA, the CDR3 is TGTGCCAGGACAGGGGGCGCGGACATTCAGTACTTC. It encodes CARTGGADIQYF.

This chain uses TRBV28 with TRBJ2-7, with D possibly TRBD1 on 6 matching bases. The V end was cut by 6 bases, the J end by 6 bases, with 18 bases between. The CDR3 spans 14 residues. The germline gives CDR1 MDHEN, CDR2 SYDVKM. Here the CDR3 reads CASRSNRDGGEQYF. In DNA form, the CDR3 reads TGTGCCAGCAGGTCGAACAGGGATGGAGGCGAGCAGTACTTC. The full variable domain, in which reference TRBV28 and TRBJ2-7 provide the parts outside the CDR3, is DVKVTQSSRYLVKRTGEKVFLECVQDMDHENMFWYRQDPGLGLRLIYFSYDVKMKEKGDIPEGYSVSREKKERFSLILESASTNQTSMYLCASRSNRDGGEQYFGPGTRLTVT.